The entry below gives a single TCR beta chain sequence along with its context. This entry is derived from a study of blood T cells in healthy people across ages. Sample-barcoded 5' priming and a J-beta primer mix drove a second PCR of 7 to 11 cycles. With 12 random nucleotides, a template-switch adaptor tagged each individual cDNA molecule. Using its own MiXCR run on the 5' RACE reads, TCRdb lists one record per CDR3 protein. This sample yields just over 800,000 distinct CDR3 sequences, of which 60% to 80% are seen a single time; 25% to 35% belongs to the top ten. The CDR3 covers 15 residues. CDR1 is SGHTA, CDR2 FQGTGA, per germline. Trimming stripped 5 bases from V and 0 bases from J, with 12 bases between.

Sequenced input: blood. This TCR was recovered from a man aged 25 to 40 in good health. The chain employs TRBV7-3 and TRBJ2-3; TRBD1 might be the D (5 bases). The CDR3 reads CASSPEGASTDTQYF. The CDR3 coding sequence is TGTGCCAGCAGCCCAGAAGGGGCCAGCACAGATACGCAGTATTTT.